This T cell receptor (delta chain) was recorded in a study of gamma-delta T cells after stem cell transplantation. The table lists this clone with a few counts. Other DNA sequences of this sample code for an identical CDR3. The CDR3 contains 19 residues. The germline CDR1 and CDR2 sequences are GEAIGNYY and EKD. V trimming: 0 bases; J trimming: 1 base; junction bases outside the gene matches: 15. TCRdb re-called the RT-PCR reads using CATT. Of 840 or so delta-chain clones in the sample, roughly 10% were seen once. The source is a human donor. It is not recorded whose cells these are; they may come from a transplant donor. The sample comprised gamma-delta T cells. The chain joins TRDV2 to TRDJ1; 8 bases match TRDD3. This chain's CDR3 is CACDTVHTGGYAATDKLIF. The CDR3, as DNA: TGTGCCTGTGACACCGTACATACTGGGGGGTACGCGGCCACCGATAAACTCATCTTT.